This T cell receptor (beta chain) originates from a study of persistence of HIV-infected CD4 T cells. The study, taken as a whole, reports: TCRbeta richness was lower in CMV- and Gag-responding cells than in anti-CD3/anti-CD28-responding cells.

Nonspecific anti-CD3/anti-CD28 bead stimulation represents the broad CD4+ T cell repertoire. CD4+ T cells upregulating both CD40 ligand and CD69 were sorted as responding cells. These HIV-1-infected adults initiated suppressive ART in chronic infection. PBMCs were depleted of CD8+ T cells before stimulation. Germline V gives CDR1 LGHDT, CDR2 YNNKEL (reference sequence). V lost 1 base, J lost 11 bases, and 7 bases stayed unmatched. This CDR3 is 14 amino acids long. Of note for this clone: The antigen remains undetermined.

Sequencing used immunoSEQ version 4 in survey mode. Method: immunoSEQ multiplex PCR; TCRdb's copy keeps in-frame clones and lacks some. The sample has about 43,000 clones, around 90% seen once. Sequenced material: CD4+ T cells sorted from PBMCs after roughly 20-hour stimulation, taken from a patient who received antiretroviral therapy. This receptor was identified in an adult man with HIV who was CMV-seropositive. The rearrangement uses TRBV3-1 (or the pseudogene TRBV3-2) and TRBJ1-4; TRBD1 aligns across 7 bases. The chain's CDR3 is CASSQVDRVSKLFF. The CDR3 DNA reads as TGTGCCAGCAGCCAAGTCGACAGGGTCTCGAAACTGTTTTTT.